The 24 T cell receptor beta chains reported below all come from one sample, sequenced in a study of cytomegalovirus exposure and HLA in healthy donors. Primers included in the PCR were 60 Vbeta and 13 Jbeta primers. Profiling relied on immunoSEQ multiplex PCR, and the TCRdb table lists in-frame clones only, not all of them. The sample lists tens of thousands of clones; around 70% were seen once. The sequencing sample was made of PBMCs. The receptors shown here come from a woman between 25 and 40 years old in good health and CMV-seronegative.

The chain carries TRBV29-1 and TRBJ2-5, with TRBD1 as a possible D gene (5 bases). V lost 5 bases and J lost 1, with 14 bases in between. The CDR3 is made up of 14 amino acids. CDR1 SQVTM and CDR2 ANQGSEA come from the germline V gene. The CDR3 sequence is CSVPSTETQETQYF. As DNA, the CDR3 is TGCAGCGTTCCTTCGACAGAGACCCAAGAGACCCAGTACTTC.

The V and J genes are TRBV5-1 and TRBJ1-2; 12 nucleotides line up with TRBD1. J gave up 8 bases and V 4 bases, and 3 bases lay outside the gene matches. The germline CDR1 and CDR2 sequences are SGHRS and YFSETQ. The length of the CDR3 is 13 residues. The CDR3 spells CASSPGTGGGYTF. The CDR3 region has the DNA TGCGCCAGCAGCCCTGGGACAGGGGGCGGCTACACCTTC. Supplemented by reference TRBV5-1 and TRBJ1-2, the full variable domain reads KAGVTQTPRYLIKTRGQQVTLSCSPISGHRSVSWYQQTPGQGLQFLFEYFSETQRNKGNFPGRFSGRQFSNSRSEMNVSTLELGDSALYLCASSPGTGGGYTFGSGTRLTVV.

The chain is built from TRBV10-3 and TRBJ1-2; unclear D gene. Trimming stripped 4 bases from V and 8 bases from J, with 14 bases between. CDR1 is ENHRY and CDR2 is SYGVKD in the germline V gene. The CDR3 covers 13 residues. CDR3 sequence: CAISVGTLRGYTF. The DNA of the CDR3 is TGTGCCATCAGTGTTGGCACCTTGAGGGGCTACACCTTC.

This sequence joins TRBV29-1 and TRBJ2-3; 11 bases are a match to TRBD2. The J segment lost 6 bases and the V segment lost 5 bases, leaving 4 bases of the junction unmatched. The CDR3 length is 13 residues. CDR1 is SQVTM, CDR2 ANQGSEA, per germline. Here the CDR3 reads CSVRGLAVDTQYF. Written as DNA, the CDR3 is TGCAGCGTTCGGGGACTAGCGGTCGATACGCAGTATTTT.

V is TRBV6-5 and J is TRBJ1-2; tentatively, D is TRBD1 (6 bases). Germline V gives CDR1 MNHEY, CDR2 SVGAGI. Trimming took 2 bases from V and 7 from J, leaving 14 bases between them. This CDR3 is built from 14 residues. The CDR3: CASSYGTKLGGYTF. In nucleotides, the CDR3 is TGTGCCAGCAGTTACGGGACAAAGCTGGGTGGCTACACCTTC.

V is TRBV6-6 and J is TRBJ1-2; 7 bases match TRBD1. This CDR3 has 13 amino acids. The germline gives CDR1 MNHNY, CDR2 SVGAGI (reference sequence). V shed 4 bases and J 6 bases; nucleotides not matched to a gene: 5. The CDR3 here is CASSSQGQDGYTF. CDR3 DNA: TGTGCCAGCAGTTCCCAAGGACAGGATGGCTACACCTTC.

This clone was counted a few times. The genes are TRBV6-1 and TRBJ1-1, with 8 nucleotides matching TRBD1. Germline lookup yields CDR1 MNHNS and CDR2 SASEGT. CDR3 length: 16 residues. The trim removed 0 bases at V and 1 base at J, leaving 4 bases unmatched. CDR3 nucleotides: TGTGCCAGCAGTGAAGCGCCAGGGGGCGAGAACACTGAAGCTTTCTTT. It translates to CASSEAPGGENTEAFF.

This clone occurred a few times. The chain employs TRBV28 and TRBJ1-4, with TRBD1 identical over 8 bases. CDR3 length: 14 residues. With 3 bases clipped from V and 7 bases from J, the junction kept 4 bases outside the gene matches. The V gene's germline CDR1 is MDHEN and CDR2 SYDVKM. CDR3 sequence (DNA): TGTGCCAGCAGTTTGGGGACAGGATTTGAAAAACTGTTTTTT. The encoded protein is CASSLGTGFEKLFF.

The gene calls are TRBV5-1 and TRBJ1-4, with 8 bases matching TRBD1. V was clipped by 0 bases and J by 6 bases; unmatched bases: 1. CDR1 and CDR2 from the germline V gene are SGHRS and YFSETQ. The CDR3 runs 14 residues. The CDR3 is CASSLADRDEKLFF. The DNA of the CDR3 is TGCGCCAGCAGCTTGGCGGACAGGGATGAAAAACTGTTTTTT.

The chain employs TRBV6-4 and TRBJ2-3, with D hard to call. Germline CDR1 MRHNA, CDR2 SNTAGT. Between the trimmed V and J ends, which lost 3 bases and 3 bases, there was a span of 7 bases. This CDR3 has 13 residues. The DNA of the CDR3 is TGTGCCAGCAGTGAAGTAGAGACAGATACGCAGTATTTT. It translates to CASSEVETDTQYF.

The chain employs TRBV10-1 and TRBJ1-5; D gene ambiguous. The CDR3 length is 20 residues. Trimming cost V 4 bases and J 0 bases, with 25 bases left between them. CDR1 WNHNN and CDR2 SYGVQD come from the germline V gene (reference sequence). The CDR3 region is CASSGRQALPYGYSNQPQHF. Written as DNA, the CDR3 is TGCGCCAGCAGTGGTCGGCAGGCCTTACCGTACGGCTATAGCAATCAGCCCCAGCATTTT.

The V and J genes are TRBV7-9 and TRBJ2-1, with a weak D call TRBD1 (5 bases). V lost 5 bases to trimming and J lost 7 bases, with 21 bases between them. Germline values: CDR1 SEHNR, CDR2 FQNEAQ (reference sequence). The CDR3 loop spans 16 amino acids. CDR3 region: CASSEFTGLFRNEQFF. CDR3 bases: TGTGCCAGCAGCGAGTTTACAGGTTTGTTTCGTAATGAGCAGTTCTTC.

The gene calls are TRBV6-1 and TRBJ1-6; TRBD1 aligns across 9 bases. V lost 6 bases and J lost 10; bases outside the gene matches: 13. CDR1 is MNHNS and CDR2 is SASEGT in the germline V gene. The CDR3 covers 16 residues. The CDR3 DNA follows: TGTGCCAGCAGGGAACAGGGGGCTGACGTTCGGTCACCCCTCCACTTT. Protein product: CASREQGADVRSPLHF.

This chain links TRBV13 with TRBJ2-1; D gene ambiguous. This CDR3 is 13 amino acids long. V was trimmed by 1 base and J by 9 bases, leaving 10 bases between them. CDR1 and CDR2 from the germline V gene are PRHDT and FYEKMQ (reference sequence). CDR3 in DNA: TGTGCCAGCAGCTTAGATAAGGAGTCTGAGCAGTTCTTC. Its protein product is CASSLDKESEQFF.

The rearrangement joins TRBV2 to TRBJ2-3; maybe TRBD2 (5 bases). The germline V gene has CDR1 SNHLY and CDR2 FYNNEI. The V end lost 4 bases, the J end lost 4 bases, and 9 bases lay between the germline ends. This CDR3 spans 13 amino acids. The chain's CDR3 is CASSGPGADTQYF. CDR3 bases: TGTGCCAGCAGTGGACCCGGGGCAGATACGCAGTATTTT.

The V gene is TRBV10-3, the J gene TRBJ2-3; 7 nucleotides align to TRBD2. Germline V gives CDR1 ENHRY, CDR2 SYGVKD. This CDR3 is built from 14 residues. V lost 5 bases and J lost 2; bases outside the gene matches: 4. The CDR3: CAISSSGNTDTQYF. CDR3 in DNA: TGTGCCATCAGTTCTAGCGGAAACACAGATACGCAGTATTTT.

V and J are TRBV29-1 and TRBJ1-2, with D tentatively TRBD1 (6 bases). Germline lookup yields CDR1 SQVTM and CDR2 ANQGSEA. This CDR3 is 13 amino acids long. The V end was cut by 6 bases, the J end by 6 bases, with 17 bases between. The CDR3 is CSVGPQGRNGYTF. The DNA of the CDR3 is TGCAGCGTGGGGCCACAGGGTAGGAATGGCTACACCTTC.

This clone was detected a few times. This sequence joins TRBV6-6 and TRBJ2-5; TRBD2 agrees at 7 bases. Germline CDR1 MNHNY, CDR2 SVGAGI (reference sequence). There are 12 residues in the CDR3. V lost 7 bases, J lost 5 bases, and 4 bases stayed unmatched. CDR3 bases: TGTGCCAGCACTAGCGGCCCGGAGACCCAGTACTTC. Translation gives CASTSGPETQYF.

CDR3 amino acids: CASSDGERSQPQHF. In DNA form, the CDR3 reads TGTGCCAGCAGTGACGGGGAGCGAAGTCAGCCCCAGCATTTT. The genes are TRBV25-1 and TRBJ1-5; D gene uncertain. Trimming removed 3 bases at V and 6 bases at J, with 12 bases between. This CDR3 has 14 amino acids. Germline V gives CDR1 MGHDK, CDR2 SYGVNS.

The chain uses TRBV30 and TRBJ2-7; D may be TRBD2 (5 bases). The CDR3 length is 12 residues. Looked up from germline, CDR1 is GTSNPN and CDR2 is SVGIG (reference sequence). Trimming took off 5 bases at V and 6 bases at J, with 14 bases between the two ends. In DNA form, the CDR3 reads TGTGCCTGGGACGAGGGCGCACCCGAGCAGTACTTC. Protein sequence: CAWDEGAPEQYF.

This sequence joins TRBV18 and TRBJ2-3, with TRBD2 identical over 8 bases. With 3 bases clipped from V and 4 bases from J, the junction kept 6 bases outside the gene matches. The CDR3 is 15 amino acids. Germline CDR1 reads KGHSH; CDR2 reads LQKENI. CDR3 DNA: TGTGCCAGCTCACCCCCGGGACTAGGGGCAGATACGCAGTATTTT. This sequence encodes CASSPPGLGADTQYF. Supplemented by reference TRBV18 and TRBJ2-3, the full variable domain reads NAGVMQNPRHLVRRRGQEARLRCSPMKGHSHVYWYRQLPEEGLKFMVYLQKENIIDESGMPKERFSAEFPKEGPSILRIQQVVRGDSAAYFCASSPPGLGADTQYFGPGTRLTVL.

The J gene is TRBJ2-3, the V gene TRBV5-1, with TRBD2 identical over 8 bases. Germline V gene data show CDR1 as SGHRS and CDR2 as YFSETQ. The CDR3 has 15 residues. Germline trimming cut 4 bases from V and 3 bases from J; bases unmatched to any gene: 7. The CDR3 reads CASSTGAGVTDTQYF. CDR3 DNA: TGCGCCAGCAGCACAGGAGCGGGAGTTACAGATACGCAGTATTTT.

This chain uses TRBV11-2 with TRBJ2-5, with 12 nucleotides matching TRBD2. This CDR3 contains 15 residues. With 5 bases clipped from V and 2 bases from J, the junction kept 3 bases outside the gene matches. Germline lookup yields CDR1 SGHAT and CDR2 FQNNGV. The DNA of the CDR3 is TGTGCCAGCAGCCCTAGCGGGGGGGGACAAGAGACCCAGTACTTC. Its translation: CASSPSGGGQETQYF.

The V call is TRBV6-4, the J call TRBJ1-5; the D is unclear. Germline V gene lookup returns CDR1 MRHNA and CDR2 SNTAGT. The germline V and J ends were trimmed by 4 bases and 3 bases, with 7 bases remaining between them. This CDR3 is 13 amino acids long. CDR3 nucleotide sequence: TGTGCCAGCAGTGTGGGAGACAATCAGCCCCAGCATTTT. It codes for CASSVGDNQPQHF.